A selection of T cell receptor beta chains follows, all from one sample in a study of blood T cell repertoires in COVID-19. Sequencing was performed with immunoSEQ multiplex PCR; in TCRdb, only in-frame clones are kept and a portion is missing. Among around 140,000 clones listed, approximately 79% were seen once. Sequenced material: PBMCs or T cells enriched from blood (not recorded which). The origin of the receptors is a woman in her forties or fifties who had recovered from COVID-19. The CDR3 runs from the conserved cysteine through the conserved F or W. A D gene is named only where the DNA matches it firmly. The size of a clone is reported for some rows only, either as once, few or many, or as a class for expanded clones.

j_call d_call v_call clone_size cdr3_nt cdr3_aa
TRBJ2-3 . TRBV18 . TGTGCCAGCTCACCACCGAAAGCGGGCAGGATGGCATTGGATACGCAGTATTTT CASSPPKAGRMALDTQYF
TRBJ2-3 . TRBV5-1 . TGCGCCAGCAGCCCCACCTCGACAGGCACAGATACGCAGTATTTT CASSPTSTGTDTQYF
TRBJ2-3 TRBD2 TRBV2 . TGTGCCAGAACCACTAGCGGGAGTCGAGCAGATACGCAGTATTTT CARTTSGSRADTQYF
TRBJ2-1 TRBD2 TRBV7-2 . TGTGCCAGCAGCTTAAACGGCGGGGGAACCTACAATGAGCAGTTCTTC CASSLNGGGTYNEQFF
TRBJ1-2 TRBD1 TRBV3-1/TRBV3-2 . TGTGCCAGCAGTGGACAGGCTTTTTTCTATGGCTACACCTTC CASSGQAFFYGYTF
TRBJ2-3 TRBD1 TRBV7-9 . TGTGCCAGCAGCTCACAGGGGGCCGCAGATACGCAGTATTTT CASSSQGAADTQYF
TRBJ2-4 TRBD1 TRBV5-6 . TGTGCCAGCAGCCGACCGGGACAGGGACTAGCCAAAAACATTCAGTACTTC CASSRPGQGLAKNIQYF
TRBJ1-2 . TRBV5-1 . TGCGCCAGCAGCTTTACGGGACAAAGGTCGGACTATGGCTACACCTTC CASSFTGQRSDYGYTF
TRBJ2-3 TRBD2 TRBV29-1 . TGCAGCGTTGAACGACTCGCGGGAGACCGCACAGATACGCAGTATTTT CSVERLAGDRTDTQYF
TRBJ1-2 . TRBV29-1 . TGCAGCGCTACACAGGTACAGACGTCTGGCTACACCTTC CSATQVQTSGYTF
TRBJ2-7 . TRBV5-1 . TGCGCCAGCAGCTGGGGGGGACAAAGCTCCTACGAGCAGTACTTC CASSWGGQSSYEQYF
TRBJ2-3 TRBD2 TRBV2 . TGTGCCAGCAGTGAATTTAGCGGGGGGGACCATAGCACAGATACGCAGTATTTT CASSEFSGGDHSTDTQYF
TRBJ2-5 TRBD1 TRBV11-3 . TGTGCCAGCAGCTTTGGGACAGGGGTAGAAGAGACCCAGTACTTC CASSFGTGVEETQYF
TRBJ2-7 . TRBV29-1 . TGCAGCGTTGGGGACGGGGGCTCCTACGAGCAGTACTTC CSVGDGGSYEQYF
TRBJ1-1 . TRBV6-1 . TGTGCCAGCAGTGAATATCCCAACACTGAAGCTTTCTTT CASSEYPNTEAFF
TRBJ2-7 . TRBV11-3 . TGTGCCAGCAGCTTCACTACTAGCTACGAGCAGTACTTC CASSFTTSYEQYF
TRBJ2-2 . TRBV4-2 few TGTGCCAGCAGCCAAGGTCACGGGGTGGACACCGGGGAGCTGTTTTTT CASSQGHGVDTGELFF
TRBJ1-5 . TRBV30 once TGTGCCTGGAGTGTACAGACCAATCAGCCCCAGCATTTT CAWSVQTNQPQHF
TRBJ2-1 . TRBV6-5 . TGTGCCAGCAGGCGGGGCGAGCGTGAGCAGTTCTTC CASRRGEREQFF
TRBJ2-7 TRBD2 TRBV7-9 . TGTGCCAGCAGCTCACTAGCGGGAGAATACGAGCAGTACTTC CASSSLAGEYEQYF
TRBJ1-5 TRBD1 TRBV6-1 . TGTGCCAGCAGTGAGGGACAGGGATTAAGAGAGCAGCCCCAGCATTTT CASSEGQGLREQPQHF
TRBJ2-7 . TRBV27 many TGTGCCAGCAGTTTAGGGACAACCTCCTACGAGCAGTACTTC CASSLGTTSYEQYF
TRBJ2-5 TRBD2 TRBV3-1/TRBV3-2 many TGTGCCAGCAGCCAATTCAGCGGGAACCAAGAGACCCAGTACTTC CASSQFSGNQETQYF
TRBJ1-3 . TRBV4-1 . TGCGCCAGCAGCCCGGACAGATACTCTGGAAACACCATATATTTT CASSPDRYSGNTIYF
TRBJ1-2 . TRBV6-5 few TGTGCCAGCAGTTTTGCCGGGGGCTATGGCTACACCTTC CASSFAGGYGYTF
TRBJ1-1 . TRBV28 . TGTGCCAGCAGTTTTTGGGGGGGGAACACTGAAGCTTTCTTT CASSFWGGNTEAFF
TRBJ2-3 TRBD2 TRBV4-1 once TGCGCCAGCAGCCAACCTACCGGGACTAGCGGGAGCACAGATACGCAGTATTTT CASSQPTGTSGSTDTQYF
TRBJ2-7 . TRBV4-2 few TGTGCCAGCAGCCAAACTGATGAATCCTACGAGCAGTACTTC CASSQTDESYEQYF
TRBJ2-5 . TRBV5-1 . TGCGCCAGCAGCTTTCAGGGGATTGAGACCCAGTACTTC CASSFQGIETQYF
TRBJ2-7 . TRBV6-5 few TGTGCCAGCAGTTCCCCCGCGGTCTACGAGCAGTACTTC CASSSPAVYEQYF
TRBJ2-2 . TRBV10-1 . TGCGCCAGCAGTGGACATAAGGGGGGGCGAGGCACCGGGGAGCTGTTTTTT CASSGHKGGRGTGELFF
TRBJ1-5 TRBD1 TRBV2 . TGTGCCAGTCGGGACAGCTTTAGCAATCAGCCCCAGCATTTT CASRDSFSNQPQHF
TRBJ2-1 TRBD2 TRBV2 few TGTGCCAGCAGTGAAGCGCGGCTAGCGGGAGGGCCGGGTCCATACAATGAGCAGTTCTTC CASSEARLAGGPGPYNEQFF
TRBJ2-2 . TRBV6-5 once TGTGCCAGCAGTTACGGGATCTCGGGGTCCGGGGAGCTGTTTTTT CASSYGISGSGELFF
TRBJ2-5 . TRBV7-9 . TGTGCCAGCAGCCTGCAAGAGACCCAGTACTTC CASSLQETQYF
TRBJ1-4 TRBD1 TRBV11-2 . TGTGCCAGCAGCCTGAGACAGGGGCTTAATGAAAAACTGTTTTTT CASSLRQGLNEKLFF
TRBJ1-5 . TRBV18 . TGTGCCAGCTCACCAGGGGAGGATCAGCCCCAGCATTTT CASSPGEDQPQHF
TRBJ2-1 . TRBV3-1/TRBV3-2 few TGTGCCAGCAGCCAAGGGTTAGATGAGCAGTTCTTC CASSQGLDEQFF
TRBJ2-1 . TRBV6-6 . TGTGCCAGCAGTCTGGGTCAGGGATACCCCTACAATGAGCAGTTCTTC CASSLGQGYPYNEQFF
TRBJ1-1 . TRBV6-5 . TGTGCCAGCACACGCTATATGAACACTGAAGCTTTCTTT CASTRYMNTEAFF
TRBJ2-7 . TRBV2 . TGTGCCAGCATCCCAAGCCCTTCCTACGAGCAGTACTTC CASIPSPSYEQYF
TRBJ1-5 . TRBV6-6 few TGTGCCACGGGATTAGGACGGAATAATCAGCCCCAGCATTTT CATGLGRNNQPQHF
TRBJ1-3 . TRBV11-2 . TGTGCCAGCAGCTTATTCGGAGGGTCTGGAAACACCATATATTTT CASSLFGGSGNTIYF
TRBJ1-5 . TRBV6-4 . TGTGCCAGCAGCGCTGACTCCTTTGGAGCCCAGCATTTT CASSADSFGAQHF
TRBJ1-2 TRBD1 TRBV27 . TGTGCCAGCAGTCCCCACGACAGGGTGGGCTATGGCTACACCTTC CASSPHDRVGYGYTF
TRBJ1-2 . TRBV6-5 . TGTGCCAGCAGAAACCCAGGAGGGCTCTCCTATGGCTACACCTTC CASRNPGGLSYGYTF